Sequencing of this T cell receptor (beta chain) was carried out in a study of T cells in localized non-small cell lung cancer. With respect to this clone: Its specificity is unknown.

Using immunoSEQ multiplex PCR, the repertoire was profiled, and TCRdb retains in-frame clones only, with some absent. The sample has tens of thousands of clones, roughly 88% seen once. Findings of the study overall: Uninvolved adjacent lung showed the highest T cell clonality, exceeding tumor. Heterogeneity remains possible because sequencing was limited to only one tumor region.

The receptor was derived from a woman between 35 and 75 years old with stage I lung adenocarcinoma. The starting material was peripheral blood, obtained before any cancer treatment.

DNA for the CDR3: TGTGCCTGGAGTGTCCATCATAGCGGGAGACCTCGCACAGATACGCAGTATTTT. Translating it yields CAWSVHHSGRPRTDTQYF. The chain couples TRBV30 to TRBJ2-3; TRBD2 aligns across 9 bases. Germline V gene data show CDR1 as GTSNPN and CDR2 as SVGIG (reference sequence). The ends lost 0 bases at V and 1 base at J; junction bases unmatched: 11. The CDR3 has 18 amino acids.